The 28 T cell receptor beta chains in this list originate from one sample, sequenced in a study of cytomegalovirus exposure and HLA in healthy donors. 13 Jbeta primers and 60 Vbeta primers were used for the PCR. Generated by immunoSEQ multiplex PCR, the TCRdb table keeps only in-frame clones and is missing some. The data show about 160,000 clones, around 74% seen once. The sequenced sample consisted of PBMCs. These receptors came from a female donor in good health and CMV-seronegative.

V gene TRBV6-1 combines with J gene TRBJ1-5; possible D gene TRBD1, 5 bases. The germline V gene has CDR1 MNHNS and CDR2 SASEGT. Between the trimmed V and J ends, which lost 11 bases and 7 bases, there was a span of 18 bases. CDR3 size: 13 residues. CDR3 DNA: TGTGCCTCCGCTGCGGGGGGGGAACAGCCCCAGCATTTT. This codes for CASAAGGEQPQHF.

This clone has only one observation. The chain uses TRBV30 and TRBJ1-2; 11 bases are a match to TRBD1. V was clipped by 5 bases and J by 7 bases; unmatched bases: 15. This CDR3 is built from 16 residues. From germline, CDR1 is GTSNPN and CDR2 SVGIG (reference sequence). The CDR3 loop is CAWLPMGTGGTRGYTF. The CDR3 DNA reads TGTGCCTGGCTCCCGATGGGGACAGGGGGAACTCGTGGCTACACCTTC.

This chain joins TRBV2 and TRBJ2-2; D not certain. The CDR3 is 11 amino acids. Between the trimmed V and J ends, which lost 1 base and 13 bases, there was a span of 7 bases. In germline, CDR1 is SNHLY, CDR2 FYNNEI. The DNA for the CDR3 is TGTGCCAGCAGTGAAGGCAGATTGCTGTTTTTT. This translates into CASSEGRLLFF.

V is TRBV9 and J is TRBJ1-3, with 7 bases that match TRBD1. The length of the CDR3 is 15 residues. The germline gives CDR1 SGDLS, CDR2 YYNGEE. The trim removed 0 bases at V and 6 bases at J, leaving 6 bases unmatched. The CDR3: CASSVVGGSANTIYF. The CDR3 coding sequence is TGTGCCAGCAGCGTAGTAGGGGGCAGCGCAAACACCATATATTTT.

This chain's CDR3 is CATSRAGGGASYEQYF. The CDR3 region has the DNA TGTGCCACCAGCAGAGCGGGCGGGGGGGCGTCGTACGAGCAGTACTTC. The chain employs TRBV15 and TRBJ2-7; the match to TRBD2 covers 9 bases. The trim removed 1 base at V and 4 bases at J, leaving 8 bases unmatched. CDR3 length: 16 residues. Germline CDR1 reads LNHNV; CDR2 reads YYDKDF (reference sequence).

The chain joins TRBV5-1 to TRBJ1-2; 7 bases are a match to TRBD1. J was trimmed by 4 bases and V by 3 bases; bases with no gene match: 6. Germline V CDR1 and CDR2: SGHRS, YFSETQ. The CDR3 has 14 residues. DNA for the CDR3: TGCGCCAGCAGCTCACGAGACAGGGTCTATGGCTACACCTTC. It codes for CASSSRDRVYGYTF.

The V and J genes are TRBV30 and TRBJ2-5, with 8 nucleotides matching TRBD2. The junction had 9 bases not matched to a gene; V was cut back by 8 bases and J by 1 base. This CDR3 is 14 amino acids long. Per the germline V gene, CDR1 is GTSNPN and CDR2 is SVGIG (reference sequence). CDR3 sequence reads: CAGTRTSGQETQYF. The CDR3 nucleotides are TGTGCCGGCACGCGTACTAGCGGCCAAGAGACCCAGTACTTC.

V usage is TRBV6-5 and J usage is TRBJ1-4; 7 bases are a match to TRBD1. V was pared by 6 bases and J by 5 bases, with 6 bases of the junction left unmatched. There are 14 residues in the CDR3. Germline V gene sequence: CDR1 MNHEY, CDR2 SVGAGI. In DNA form, the CDR3 reads TGTGCCAGCAGCTACACAGGGGTAAATGAAAAACTGTTTTTT. It translates to CASSYTGVNEKLFF.

The V call is TRBV7-6, the J call TRBJ1-1; the D is unclear. In germline, CDR1 is SGHVS, CDR2 FNYEAQ. With 4 bases removed from V and 3 bases from J, the gap between germline ends came to 9 bases. The CDR3 has 13 amino acids. The CDR3: CASSYEGDTEAFF. DNA for the CDR3: TGTGCCAGCAGCTACGAGGGTGACACTGAAGCTTTCTTT.

Points on this clone: The junction departs from germline at one end; a sequencing error may be responsible. This chain links TRBV9 with TRBJ2-2; D is possibly TRBD2 (6 bases). This CDR3 comprises 15 residues. Germline V gene sequence: CDR1 SGDLS, CDR2 YYNGEE. CDR3 amino acids: CASSVEGLVTEELFF. The CDR3 bases are TGTGCCAGCAGCGTGGAGGGGCTAGTCACCGAGGAGCTGTTTTTT.

The gene calls are TRBV5-1 and TRBJ1-1, with D possibly matching TRBD1 (5 bases). Germline V gene data show CDR1 as SGHRS and CDR2 as YFSETQ. Trimming left V 7 bases short and J 5 bases short, with 18 bases between. This CDR3 is 14 amino acids long. The CDR3 protein is CASHDEGGETEAFF. The CDR3, as DNA: TGCGCCAGCCACGACGAAGGAGGGGAAACTGAAGCTTTCTTT.

A remark on this clone: This sample also contains other DNA sequences that code for the same CDR3. The V and J genes are TRBV6-1 and TRBJ1-1, with D possibly matching TRBD1 (5 bases). The V end lost 6 bases, the J end lost 1 base, and 9 bases lay between the germline ends. CDR1 is MNHNS, CDR2 SASEGT, per germline. The CDR3 is made up of 13 amino acids. DNA of the CDR3: TGTGCCAGCAGCGATCAGGGGAACACTGAAGCTTTCTTT. It yields the protein CASSDQGNTEAFF.

The chain joins TRBV30 to TRBJ1-1; D is ambiguous. Germline values: CDR1 GTSNPN, CDR2 SVGIG (reference sequence). The CDR3 loop spans 13 amino acids. Trimming took off 0 bases at V and 1 base at J, with 6 bases between the two ends. The CDR3 loop is CAWSVYGNTEAFF. CDR3 DNA sequence: TGTGCCTGGAGTGTCTACGGGAACACTGAAGCTTTCTTT.

V and J are TRBV6-4 and TRBJ2-3; TRBD2 matches at 7 bases. In germline, CDR1 is MRHNA, CDR2 SNTAGT. V shed 3 bases and J 1 base; nucleotides not matched to a gene: 4. This CDR3 spans 15 amino acids. The CDR3 DNA follows: TGTGCCAGCAGTGAGAGCGGGGTTGGCACAGATACGCAGTATTTT. This codes for CASSESGVGTDTQYF.

V is TRBV5-1 and J is TRBJ2-6, with TRBD1 matching 7 bases. The junction had 14 bases not matched to a gene; V was cut back by 4 bases and J by 1 base. The CDR3 runs 19 residues. CDR1 is SGHRS, CDR2 YFSETQ, per germline. Written as DNA, the CDR3 is TGCGCCAGCAGCGCGACAGGGCAGGGGACGTTGTCTGGGGCCAACGTCCTGACTTTC. Translated, it gives CASSATGQGTLSGANVLTF. Variable domain in full (rest from reference TRBV5-1 and TRBJ2-6): KAGVTQTPRYLIKTRGQQVTLSCSPISGHRSVSWYQQTPGQGLQFLFEYFSETQRNKGNFPGRFSGRQFSNSRSEMNVSTLELGDSALYLCASSATGQGTLSGANVLTFGAGSRLTVL.

The rearrangement uses TRBV7-9 and TRBJ2-2; 8 positions match TRBD1. The germline CDR1 and CDR2 sequences are SEHNR and FQNEAQ (reference sequence). The CDR3 loop spans 15 amino acids. V lost 0 bases, J lost 4 bases, and 1 base stayed unmatched. The CDR3 nucleotides read TGTGCCAGCAGCTTAGCGGACAGGGCCACCGGGGAGCTGTTTTTT. It is translated as CASSLADRATGELFF. Based on the CDR3 plus reference TRBV7-9 and TRBJ2-2, the full variable domain is DTGVSQNPRHKITKRGQNVTFRCDPISEHNRLYWYRQTLGQGPEFLTYFQNEAQLEKSRLLSDRFSAERPKGSFSTLEIQRTEQGDSAMYLCASSLADRATGELFFGEGSRLTVL.

This clone was counted only a few times. The chain carries TRBV10-3 and TRBJ1-1, with D unclear. CDR1 ENHRY and CDR2 SYGVKD come from the germline V gene. The CDR3 covers 13 residues. V shed 6 bases and J shed 2 bases, with 10 bases lying between them. The CDR3 sequence is CAIRTVINTEAFF. For the CDR3, the DNA is TGTGCCATCAGAACGGTGATAAACACTGAAGCTTTCTTT.

This chain uses TRBV5-1 with TRBJ2-1, with a weak D call TRBD2 (6 bases). There are 16 residues in the CDR3. Germline CDR1 and CDR2: SGHRS and YFSETQ. V was cut by 0 bases and J by 7 bases, with 17 bases left in between. CDR3 DNA sequence: TGCGCCAGCAGCTTGGGCCGTACGGGGACTTCGAATGAGCAGTTCTTC. Its translation is CASSLGRTGTSNEQFF.

V and J are TRBV7-2 and TRBJ1-6; the D gene is possibly TRBD1 (5 bases). Trimming stripped 4 bases from V and 15 bases from J, with 19 bases between. Germline CDR1 reads SGHTA; CDR2 reads FQGNSA. This CDR3 contains 14 residues. The CDR3 DNA sequence: TGTGCCAGCAGCTCCCTGGGGGGGAATCTAGGCCTCCACTTT. Amino acid sequence: CASSSLGGNLGLHF.

The chain links TRBV20-1 to TRBJ1-1; 8 bases are a match to TRBD1. Germline V gives CDR1 DFQATT, CDR2 SNEGSKA (reference sequence). Trimming removed 3 bases from V and 8 bases from J; junction bases left unmatched: 2. This CDR3 has 11 amino acids. The CDR3, as DNA: TGCAGTGCTAGCGACAGGGGAGAAGCTTTCTTT. It specifies CSASDRGEAFF.

V and J are TRBV29-1 and TRBJ1-1; 9 nucleotides align to TRBD1. This CDR3 is 15 amino acids long. J was trimmed by 0 bases and V by 3 bases; bases with no gene match: 5. Germline CDR1 is SQVTM and CDR2 is ANQGSEA. CDR3: CSVDGDREMNTEAFF. CDR3 DNA: TGCAGCGTTGACGGGGACAGGGAAATGAACACTGAAGCTTTCTTT.

This sequence joins TRBV4-1 and TRBJ1-3, with a weak D call TRBD1 (6 bases). Trimming shortened V by 4 bases and J by 4 bases, and 11 bases separated the two germline ends. The CDR3 has 14 amino acids. Per the germline V gene, CDR1 is MGHRA and CDR2 is YSYEKL. In DNA form, the CDR3 reads TGCGCCAGCAGCCTTCGACAGGAGGGAAACACCATATATTTT. Its protein is CASSLRQEGNTIYF.

J is TRBJ2-1 and V is TRBV5-4; 9 bases align to TRBD2. Germline CDR1 and CDR2: SGHNT and YYREEE (reference sequence). V was clipped by 2 bases and J by 4 bases; unmatched bases: 13. This CDR3 has 18 residues. DNA of the CDR3: TGTGCCAGCAGCTTCTCCGGACTAGCGAGAACTTTATACAATGAGCAGTTCTTC. This gives the protein CASSFSGLARTLYNEQFF.

DNA for the CDR3: TGTGCCAGCAGCGGATCCGACCCCGGGGGGGCTAATGAGCAGTTCTTC. This codes for CASSGSDPGGANEQFF. V gene TRBV9 combines with J gene TRBJ2-1; 8 positions match TRBD2. The germline V gene has CDR1 SGDLS and CDR2 YYNGEE. This CDR3 is built from 16 residues. V dropped 3 bases and J dropped 7; count of bases not matched to a gene: 12.

The J gene is TRBJ1-2, the V gene TRBV6-5; D is possibly TRBD1 (6 bases). The CDR3 contains 13 residues. The V gene's germline CDR1 is MNHEY and CDR2 SVGAGI. V lost 6 bases, J lost 8 bases, and 16 bases lay in between. CDR3 bases: TGTGCCAGCAGACCCCCAGGGGCGAGAGGCTACACCTTC. It is translated as CASRPPGARGYTF.

This clone was observed a handful of times. The chain has TRBV5-1 and TRBJ1-4, with 7 bases matching TRBD1. After removal of 0 bases from V and 6 bases from J, the junction contained 5 bases not matched to a gene. The CDR3 has 15 amino acids. CDR1 is SGHRS, CDR2 YFSETQ, per germline. The CDR3 DNA is TGCGCCAGCAGCTTGGGGGACAGCGGAGATGAAAAACTGTTTTTT. Translated: CASSLGDSGDEKLFF.

The V and J genes are TRBV19 and TRBJ1-4; 7 bases line up with TRBD1. V dropped 5 bases and J dropped 10; count of bases not matched to a gene: 10. CDR1 is LNHDA, CDR2 SQIVND, per germline (reference sequence). The CDR3 length is 14 residues. The CDR3 loop reads CASSATGVFAKLFF. The DNA for the CDR3 is TGTGCCAGTAGTGCCACAGGGGTCTTCGCAAAACTGTTTTTT.

On this clone itself: Other DNA sequences of this sample code for an identical CDR3. The chain combines TRBV6-5 with TRBJ2-7; D remains unclear. The CDR3 contains 14 residues. Germline-derived CDR1 and CDR2 are MNHEY and SVGAGI. The V end lost 6 bases, the J end lost 1 base, and 13 bases lay between the germline ends. The DNA for the CDR3 is TGTGCCAGCAGCTCGGATAGAGGATCCTACGAGCAGTACTTC. Translating it yields CASSSDRGSYEQYF.